This entry lists 8 T cell receptor beta chains sequenced from one sample in a study of T cell changes during pregnancy in multiple sclerosis. The method was immunoSEQ multiplex PCR; TCRdb's version includes in-frame clones alone and lacks a portion of them. The table lists 20,000 to 25,000 clones, 70% to 90% of them singletons, with less than 9% in the top ten. Specimen: CD8+ T cells from peripheral blood mononuclear cells, collected before pregnancy. All receptors come from a female donor with multiple sclerosis, enrolled in a pregnancy study.

The V gene is TRBV29-1, the J gene TRBJ2-5; 10 bases fit TRBD1. The length of the CDR3 is 15 residues. V gave up 2 bases and J gave up 7 bases; unmatched junction bases: 10. Germline V gives CDR1 SQVTM, CDR2 ANQGSEA. The CDR3 DNA is TGCAGCGTTGAATCCCCGGGACAGGGGCTGGGGACCCAGTACTTC. It yields the protein CSVESPGQGLGTQYF.

This chain joins TRBV28 and TRBJ2-7; 9 positions agree with TRBD2. The CDR3 runs 16 residues. J gave up 1 base and V 7 bases, and 11 bases lay outside the gene matches. The germline CDR1 and CDR2 sequences are MDHEN and SYDVKM. The CDR3 spells CASTPHPSGRSYEQYF. The CDR3 DNA reads TGTGCCAGCACCCCGCACCCCAGCGGGAGGTCCTACGAGCAGTACTTC.

V is TRBV5-1 and J is TRBJ2-1; D gene unclear. CDR1 SGHRS and CDR2 YFSETQ come from the germline V gene. The CDR3 loop spans 15 amino acids. V lost 0 bases and J 3 bases, leaving 10 bases between the germline ends. Written as DNA, the CDR3 is TGCGCCAGCAGCTTGGCCCACAGAATCTACAATGAGCAGTTCTTC. This translates into CASSLAHRIYNEQFF.

The chain recombines TRBV10-3 with TRBJ2-5; TRBD2 agrees at 10 bases. V was pared by 4 bases and J by 4 bases, with 9 bases of the junction left unmatched. Germline CDR1 and CDR2: ENHRY and SYGVKD. The length of the CDR3 is 16 residues. Here the CDR3 DNA reads TGTGCCATCAGTGGAGGACTAAGCGGGAGGGCAGAGACCCAGTACTTC. This encodes CAISGGLSGRAETQYF.

V gene TRBV10-3 combines with J gene TRBJ2-6; 10 positions agree with TRBD2. The CDR3 sequence is 20 residues long. Per the germline V gene, CDR1 is ENHRY and CDR2 is SYGVKD. Germline trimming cut 6 bases from V and 1 base from J; bases unmatched to any gene: 15. CDR3 sequence reads: CAISLRAGGPVLSGANVLTF. The CDR3 bases are TGTGCCATCAGCTTAAGAGCGGGAGGGCCCGTATTATCTGGGGCCAACGTCCTGACTTTC.

The chain couples TRBV5-1 to TRBJ1-2, with 10 bases lining up with TRBD1. CDR1 SGHRS and CDR2 YFSETQ come from the germline V gene. The CDR3 consists of 14 residues. The trim removed 4 bases at V and 6 bases at J, leaving 6 bases unmatched. This CDR3 reads CASSPGQGGDGYTF. The CDR3 DNA is TGCGCCAGCAGCCCTGGACAGGGGGGTGATGGCTACACCTTC.

The J gene is TRBJ2-1, the V gene TRBV29-1, with D perhaps matching TRBD1 (5 bases). Germline V lookup: CDR1 SQVTM, CDR2 ANQGSEA. The V and J ends lost 4 bases and 7 bases respectively, with 8 bases between them. CDR3 length: 11 amino acids. The CDR3 loop is CSVVGANEQFF. DNA of the CDR3: TGCAGCGTTGTAGGGGCAAATGAGCAGTTCTTC.

CDR3 loop: CASSLVRQDDEQYF. The CDR3 DNA follows: TGCGCCAGCAGCTTGGTTAGACAGGACGACGAGCAGTACTTC. The chain uses TRBV5-1 and TRBJ2-7, with TRBD1 as a possible D gene (6 bases). Looked up from germline, CDR1 is SGHRS and CDR2 is YFSETQ. The CDR3 length is 14 residues. The V and J ends lost 0 bases and 5 bases respectively, with 12 bases between them.